This T cell receptor (beta chain) was sequenced for a study of regulatory T cells in long-lasting Graves disease. Both iRepertoire HTBI primers and Arm-PCR of CDR3 regions were used to build the TCR beta libraries. TCRdb re-derived calls from the multiplex PCR reads in MiXCR, one entry per CDR3 protein. This sample has about 360,000 distinct CDR3 sequences, with about 16% found just once. Germline V gives CDR1 MNHNS, CDR2 SASEGT. V gave up 7 bases and J gave up 9 bases; unmatched junction bases: 11. The CDR3 totals 13 residues. The time point was: newly diagnosed GD, antithyroid drugs for less than 3 months. RNA from PBMCs was the source of the TCR library. This clonotype has a count of ten or more. The same sample was also used in a study of T cells in Graves' hyperthyroidism and ophthalmopathy.

The clonotype comes from a young woman with Graves disease. The input for sequencing was peripheral blood mononuclear cells (PBMCs), taken at new diagnosis, from a patient treated with antithyroid drugs. The chain carries TRBV6-1 and TRBJ1-1, with TRBD1 matching over 7 bases. The CDR3 here is CASTPGDSWQAFF. The CDR3 DNA is TGTGCCAGCACTCCGGGGGACAGCTGGCAAGCTTTCTTT.